This T cell receptor (beta chain) was identified during a study of chemoradiotherapy in HPV16-positive cancers. The wider study: Functional T-cell assays on two HPV16-positive patients' cells defined candidate HPV-specific clones and common TCR motifs. Study-wide points: Non-HPV-specific T cells did not expand in tumors during treatment, whereas candidate HPV-specific clones and E7-related motifs did. HPV-responsive T-cell expansion during chemoradiotherapy was linked to improved recurrence-free survival in HPV16-positive patients.

Repeated repertoire sampling spanned the course of chemoradiotherapy. Points on this clone: What it recognizes is unknown.

Assay used: immunoSEQ multiplex PCR; TCRdb lists only in-frame clones, some missing. This table has roughly 20,000 clones, 84% appearing once. The TCR comes from a human donor with HPV-associated anogenital cancer. The sequencing here drew on blood, taken from a patient who underwent chemoradiotherapy.

The CDR3 loop is CASSRWDNLGQEEQFF. The CDR3 DNA reads as TGCGCCAGCAGCCGCTGGGACAACCTCGGTCAGGAGGAGCAGTTCTTC. V usage is TRBV4-3 and J usage is TRBJ2-1, with D possibly being TRBD1 (6 bases). The germline V gene encodes CDR1 LGHNA and CDR2 YSLEER. The CDR3 length is 16 residues. The V end was cut by 4 bases, the J end by 10 bases, with 23 bases between.